This T cell receptor (beta chain) is from a study of blood T cells in healthy people across ages. Study details: Researchers report that template switching captured about one barcoded beta molecule per two T cells. Broader study findings: Unknown CMV status may confound age-related changes in expanded clones. The study could not conclusively compare naive and antigen-experienced cells, given its unsorted PBMCs.

The CDR3 has 12 residues. Trimming shortened V by 6 bases and J by 6 bases, and 9 bases separated the two germline ends. Primers used in a second PCR of roughly 7 to 12 cycles were a sample-barcoded 5' primer and a J-beta primer mix. A template-switch adaptor with 12 random nucleotides tagged each cDNA molecule. Each CDR3 protein gets one entry after TCRdb re-called the 5' RACE reads with MiXCR. The top ten hold around a quarter of the sample, which has hundreds of thousands of distinct CDR3 sequences, around 62% seen once. This clonotype occurred a few times. The antigen remains unidentified. The rearrangement uses TRBV12-3 or TRBV12-4 and TRBJ2-4, with D perhaps being TRBD1 or TRBD2 (5 bases each). The sample consisted of blood. This TCR was recovered from a young man in good health. The CDR3 protein is CASRAGTNIQYF. DNA of the CDR3: TGTGCCAGCAGAGCCGGGACAAACATTCAGTACTTC.